Listed below are T cell receptor beta chains from one sample, sequenced in a study of blood T cells in healthy people across ages. One entry per CDR3 protein results from TCRdb running MiXCR on the 5' RACE reads. This table holds hundreds of thousands of distinct CDR3 sequences, 40% to 50% found once. The specimen sequenced was blood. The receptors stem from a man in his fifties or sixties in good health. The CDR3 runs from the conserved cysteine through the conserved F or W. The order of the fields is D gene, V gene, J gene, clone size, CDR3 DNA, CDR3 protein. The D gene is left open where the match is weak. Expanded clones get a size class; other rows say once, few or many, or leave the size out.

.	TRBV7-8	TRBJ2-3	once	TGTGCCAGCACCGCGGGGGCAGGGCTTGGCACAGATACGCAGTATTTT	CASTAGAGLGTDTQYF
TRBD1	TRBV5-1	TRBJ1-1	.	TGCGCCAGCAGCTTGGAGGGACAGTCGGCTTTCTTT	CASSLEGQSAFF
TRBD2	TRBV7-9	TRBJ2-1	.	TGTGCCAGCAGCCGAGATAGCGGGAGGGAGCAGTTCTTC	CASSRDSGREQFF
.	TRBV7-2	TRBJ1-2	few	TGTGCCAGCAGCGACGGAGAGGGAAGCGGCTACACCTTC	CASSDGEGSGYTF
.	TRBV10-3	TRBJ2-6	once	TGTGCCATCAGTGACAGTTCCTCTGGGGCCAACGTCCTGACTTTC	CAISDSSSGANVLTF
TRBD1	TRBV5-1	TRBJ1-1	.	TGCGCCAGCAGCTCCCTTCCAGGGGGCACTGAAGCTTTCTTT	CASSSLPGGTEAFF
TRBD1	TRBV4-2	TRBJ2-7	once	TGTGCCAGCAGCCAAGAGTGGACAGGGAATGGCAATGAGCAGTACTTC	CASSQEWTGNGNEQYF
.	TRBV6-5	TRBJ2-4	.	TGTGCCAGCAGTTACTCGTACGATTTAGCCAAAAACATTCAGTACTTC	CASSYSYDLAKNIQYF
TRBD2	TRBV13	TRBJ2-4	many	TGTGCCAGCAGCTTGCTAGCGGTGTCCAAAAACATTCAGTACTTC	CASSLLAVSKNIQYF
TRBD1	TRBV19	TRBJ1-5	few	TGTGCCAGTAGTCCGGGACAGCTCAATCAGCCCCAGCATTTT	CASSPGQLNQPQHF
.	TRBV7-9	TRBJ2-5	.	TGTGCCAGCCGCCTTCTTGGGCAGCAAGAGACCCAGTACTTC	CASRLLGQQETQYF
TRBD2	TRBV6-1	TRBJ2-3	.	TGTGCCAGCAGTGACGGGGGGGCGAAGACAGATACGCAGTATTTT	CASSDGGAKTDTQYF
.	TRBV7-2	TRBJ2-5	few	TGTGCCAGCAGCTCAGGACGCGGCTTCCAAGAGACCCAGTACTTC	CASSSGRGFQETQYF
TRBD1	TRBV19	TRBJ1-2	.	TGTGCCAGCAGAAAGGGGGCTACGAGTTATGGCTACACCTTC	CASRKGATSYGYTF
.	TRBV20-1	TRBJ2-7	.	TGCAGTGCTAGGCACGACGAGCAGTACTTC	CSARHDEQYF
.	TRBV18	TRBJ2-5	.	TGTGCCAGCTCACCATTTGGGGACGCCGCGCAGTACTTC	CASSPFGDAAQYF
.	TRBV4-3	TRBJ1-4	.	TGCGCCAGCAGCCAAGATCAAGGGAACTATGAAAAACTGTTTTTT	CASSQDQGNYEKLFF
.	TRBV7-2	TRBJ2-5	few	TGTGCCAGCAGCTTAGCATCCCCTGAGGGGGGGCGACAAGAGACCCAGTACTTC	CASSLASPEGGRQETQYF
.	TRBV5-5	TRBJ2-1	.	TGTGCCAGCAGCTTAAGCACTAGCAGGAATGAGCAGTTCTTC	CASSLSTSRNEQFF
TRBD2	TRBV4-3	TRBJ2-1	.	TGCGCCAGCAGCCCGAGGGGTAGCGGGGATCACAATGAGCAGTTCTTC	CASSPRGSGDHNEQFF
.	TRBV27	TRBJ2-7	few	TGTGCCAGCAGTGTATCGATCACCTACGAGCAGTACTTC	CASSVSITYEQYF
TRBD2	TRBV10-3	TRBJ2-3	few	TGTGCCATCAGTGAGTCTGGGACTAGCGGGGGCACGCAGTATTTT	CAISESGTSGGTQYF
.	TRBV14	TRBJ1-2	few	TGTGCCAGCAGCCAAGATACGACAGAATATGGCTACACCTTC	CASSQDTTEYGYTF
.	TRBV20-1	TRBJ1-5	.	TGCAGTGCTAGAAGAAGCGGGACGGGGGGATGGCCCCAGCATTTT	CSARRSGTGGWPQHF
TRBD2	TRBV7-2	TRBJ2-1	.	TGTGCCAGCAGCTTGACCGGGACTAGTTACAATGAGCAGTTCTTC	CASSLTGTSYNEQFF
.	TRBV9	TRBJ1-6	.	TGTGCCAGCACCGACTCCTATAATTCACCCCTCCACTTT	CASTDSYNSPLHF
TRBD2	TRBV4-3	TRBJ2-7	.	TGCGCCAGCAGCCGTAACGGACTAGCGGGGGCGGCCTACGAGCAGTACTTC	CASSRNGLAGAAYEQYF
.	TRBV27	TRBJ2-2	.	TGTGCCAGCAGTCCATACCTGTCCCCTGCGGCCGGGGAGCTGTTTTTT	CASSPYLSPAAGELFF
TRBD2	TRBV4-3	TRBJ2-7	.	TGCGCCAGCAGCCAAGAGAGACTAGCGGGGCTTTACGAGCAGTACTTC	CASSQERLAGLYEQYF
.	TRBV14	TRBJ2-1	.	TGTGCCAGCAGCCTTAAAAGATGGGATGAGCAGTTCTTC	CASSLKRWDEQFF